This entry features one TCR beta chain sequence. Combining iRepertoire HTBI primers with Arm-PCR of CDR3 regions, the authors built TCR beta libraries. TCRdb fed the multiplex PCR reads into MiXCR, producing one record per CDR3 protein. Seen here are about 420,000 distinct CDR3 sequences, roughly a quarter observed once, and the top ten hold about 27%. This sample was included in a study of regulatory T cells in long-lasting Graves disease. V was clipped by 6 bases and J by 6 bases, with 9 bases between them. The CDR3 covers 11 residues. Germline CDR1 reads MNHEY; CDR2 reads SVGEGT. Time point given: persistent/refractory GD, antithyroid drugs over 5 years with positive TRAb. Isolated PBMC RNA provided the starting material for the TCR library.

The receptor's source is a female donor with Graves disease. The genes are TRBV6-2 or TRBV6-3 and TRBJ2-7; no reliable D call. The source was peripheral blood mononuclear cells (PBMCs), collected when the disease was refractory, from a patient treated with antithyroid drugs. CDR3 coding DNA: TGTGCCAGCAGGGGCATTCGCGAGCAGTACTTC. It translates to CASRGIREQYF.